The rows below give T cell receptor beta chains drawn from one sample of a study of cytomegalovirus exposure and HLA in healthy donors. The protocol was immunoSEQ multiplex PCR, while the TCRdb copy is restricted to in-frame clones and leaves out a portion. The data contain over 150,000 clones, 60% to 85% of them singletons. Sequencing used PBMCs. These receptors all stem from a woman in her forties or fifties in good health and CMV-seropositive. The CDR3 runs from the conserved cysteine through the conserved F or W. The order of the fields is V gene, D gene, J gene, clone size, CDR3 protein, CDR3 DNA. D genes are given only for firm matches. The size of a clone is reported for some rows only, either as once, few or many, or as a class for expanded clones.

V gene: TRBV5-1
D gene: -
J gene: TRBJ1-5
clone size: -
CDR3 protein: CASSLDGSQPQHF
CDR3 DNA: TGCGCCAGCAGCTTGGACGGTTCCCAGCCCCAGCATTTT

V gene: TRBV29-1
D gene: TRBD1
J gene: TRBJ2-3
clone size: few
CDR3 protein: CSVNGQGVFSDTQYF
CDR3 DNA: TGCAGCGTTAACGGACAGGGAGTATTTTCAGATACGCAGTATTTT

V gene: TRBV4-3
D gene: TRBD2
J gene: TRBJ2-3
clone size: -
CDR3 protein: CASSQTSGSTDTQYF
CDR3 DNA: TGCGCCAGCAGCCAAACTAGCGGGAGTACAGATACGCAGTATTTT

V gene: TRBV2
D gene: -
J gene: TRBJ2-5
clone size: -
CDR3 protein: CATAGQSDIIQETQYF
CDR3 DNA: TGTGCCACCGCCGGCCAAAGTGACATTATCCAAGAGACCCAGTACTTC

V gene: TRBV7-2
D gene: -
J gene: TRBJ1-3
clone size: -
CDR3 protein: CASSSIGGPGNTIYF
CDR3 DNA: TGTGCCAGCAGCTCCATCGGGGGGCCGGGAAACACCATATATTTT

V gene: TRBV18
D gene: -
J gene: TRBJ2-5
clone size: -
CDR3 protein: CASSPPSGETQYF
CDR3 DNA: TGTGCCAGCTCACCACCCTCGGGGGAGACCCAGTACTTC

V gene: TRBV5-4
D gene: TRBD1
J gene: TRBJ2-7
clone size: -
CDR3 protein: CASSTPGTGEYF
CDR3 DNA: TGTGCCAGCAGCACCCCCGGGACAGGGGAGTACTTC

V gene: TRBV11-2
D gene: -
J gene: TRBJ2-7
clone size: -
CDR3 protein: CASSLYSYEQYF
CDR3 DNA: TGTGCCAGCAGCCTCTACTCCTACGAGCAGTACTTC

V gene: TRBV7-9
D gene: -
J gene: TRBJ2-7
clone size: -
CDR3 protein: CASSLGSVDEQYF
CDR3 DNA: TGTGCCAGCAGCTTAGGTTCAGTTGACGAGCAGTACTTC

V gene: TRBV2
D gene: -
J gene: TRBJ1-5
clone size: few
CDR3 protein: CASSVVGGREPQHF
CDR3 DNA: TGTGCCAGCAGTGTAGTAGGGGGTAGGGAGCCCCAGCATTTT

V gene: TRBV2
D gene: TRBD2
J gene: TRBJ2-3
clone size: few
CDR3 protein: CASSEGSGGATDTQYF
CDR3 DNA: TGTGCCAGCAGTGAAGGTAGCGGGGGGGCCACAGATACGCAGTATTTT

V gene: TRBV19
D gene: -
J gene: TRBJ2-1
clone size: few
CDR3 protein: CATQGGVYNEQFF
CDR3 DNA: TGTGCCACTCAAGGGGGGGTTTACAATGAGCAGTTCTTC

V gene: TRBV5-1
D gene: -
J gene: TRBJ2-6
clone size: -
CDR3 protein: CASSLDGGSFSGANVLTF
CDR3 DNA: TGCGCCAGCAGCTTGGATGGGGGCTCATTCTCTGGGGCCAACGTCCTGACTTTC

V gene: TRBV30
D gene: -
J gene: TRBJ2-7
clone size: -
CDR3 protein: CAWSVGLSDEQYF
CDR3 DNA: TGTGCCTGGAGTGTGGGGCTCTCGGACGAGCAGTACTTC

V gene: TRBV7-3
D gene: -
J gene: TRBJ2-5
clone size: -
CDR3 protein: CASSFQGGEETQYF
CDR3 DNA: TGTGCCAGCAGCTTCCAAGGGGGTGAGGAGACCCAGTACTTC

V gene: TRBV18
D gene: TRBD1
J gene: TRBJ2-2
clone size: -
CDR3 protein: CASSPDRGYTGELFF
CDR3 DNA: TGTGCCAGCTCACCAGACAGGGGGTACACCGGGGAGCTGTTTTTT

V gene: TRBV5-4
D gene: TRBD2
J gene: TRBJ2-3
clone size: -
CDR3 protein: CASSTGLAGDTQYF
CDR3 DNA: TGTGCCAGCAGCACCGGACTAGCGGGAGATACGCAGTATTTT

V gene: TRBV6-6
D gene: TRBD2
J gene: TRBJ2-7
clone size: few
CDR3 protein: CASSRSGSSYEQYF
CDR3 DNA: TGTGCCAGCAGTAGAAGCGGGAGCTCCTACGAGCAGTACTTC

V gene: TRBV7-2
D gene: TRBD1
J gene: TRBJ2-2
clone size: -
CDR3 protein: CASSQSTIQGDTGELFF
CDR3 DNA: TGTGCCAGCAGCCAGTCGACGATACAGGGGGATACCGGGGAGCTGTTTTTT

V gene: TRBV7-2
D gene: TRBD1
J gene: TRBJ1-2
clone size: once
CDR3 protein: CASSRDRAANYGYTF
CDR3 DNA: TGTGCCAGCAGTCGGGACAGGGCTGCTAACTATGGCTACACCTTC

V gene: TRBV9
D gene: -
J gene: TRBJ1-1
clone size: -
CDR3 protein: CASSEGTRRSAFF
CDR3 DNA: TGTGCCAGCAGCGAAGGCACTCGTAGGAGTGCTTTCTTT

V gene: TRBV28
D gene: -
J gene: TRBJ1-6
clone size: once
CDR3 protein: CASSFTGQNNSPLHF
CDR3 DNA: TGTGCCAGCAGTTTTACTGGACAGAATAATTCACCCCTCCACTTT

V gene: TRBV7-4
D gene: -
J gene: TRBJ2-7
clone size: few
CDR3 protein: CASSLALRGGVNYVEQYF
CDR3 DNA: TGTGCCAGCAGCTTAGCTCTAAGGGGAGGAGTTAATTACGTCGAGCAGTACTTC

V gene: TRBV7-2
D gene: TRBD2
J gene: TRBJ2-5
clone size: -
CDR3 protein: CASSPRRGAETQYF
CDR3 DNA: TGTGCCAGCAGCCCAAGGCGGGGGGCAGAGACCCAGTACTTC

V gene: TRBV5-1
D gene: TRBD2
J gene: TRBJ2-5
clone size: -
CDR3 protein: CASSLNGASGAQETQYF
CDR3 DNA: TGCGCCAGCAGCTTGAACGGCGCTAGCGGGGCACAAGAGACCCAGTACTTC

V gene: TRBV2
D gene: -
J gene: TRBJ1-5
clone size: -
CDR3 protein: CASRGQKGINQPQHF
CDR3 DNA: TGTGCCAGCAGAGGACAGAAAGGGATCAATCAGCCCCAGCATTTT

V gene: TRBV14
D gene: TRBD1
J gene: TRBJ1-4
clone size: -
CDR3 protein: CASSQDRGQINEKLFF
CDR3 DNA: TGTGCCAGCAGCCAAGATAGGGGACAGATTAATGAAAAACTGTTTTTT

V gene: TRBV11-1
D gene: -
J gene: TRBJ2-7
clone size: few
CDR3 protein: CASSPGKVGEQYF
CDR3 DNA: TGTGCCAGCAGCCCGGGGAAAGTCGGCGAGCAGTACTTC

V gene: TRBV9
D gene: TRBD1
J gene: TRBJ2-2
clone size: -
CDR3 protein: CASSARTGAGELFF
CDR3 DNA: TGTGCCAGCAGCGCCCGGACAGGGGCCGGGGAGCTGTTTTTT

V gene: TRBV5-4
D gene: TRBD1
J gene: TRBJ2-3
clone size: -
CDR3 protein: CASSSWTGSTDTQYF
CDR3 DNA: TGTGCCAGCAGCTCCTGGACAGGGAGCACAGATACGCAGTATTTT

V gene: TRBV6-1
D gene: -
J gene: TRBJ1-4
clone size: -
CDR3 protein: CASSESGNEKLFF
CDR3 DNA: TGTGCCAGCAGTGAGTCGGGTAATGAAAAACTGTTTTTT

V gene: TRBV7-2
D gene: TRBD2
J gene: TRBJ2-1
clone size: -
CDR3 protein: CASSSSGSIYNEQFF
CDR3 DNA: TGTGCCAGCAGCTCCAGCGGGAGTATCTACAATGAGCAGTTCTTC

V gene: TRBV7-3
D gene: TRBD2
J gene: TRBJ2-2
clone size: -
CDR3 protein: CASSLGGGTLGELFF
CDR3 DNA: TGTGCCAGCAGCTTAGGGGGGGGGACCCTCGGGGAGCTGTTTTTT

V gene: TRBV28
D gene: -
J gene: TRBJ2-7
clone size: -
CDR3 protein: CASRLPGARNEQYF
CDR3 DNA: TGTGCCAGCAGGCTGCCAGGGGCGCGTAACGAGCAGTACTTC

V gene: TRBV7-9
D gene: -
J gene: TRBJ2-1
clone size: once
CDR3 protein: CASSARGTSDEQFF
CDR3 DNA: TGTGCCAGCAGCGCGAGGGGGACGTCGGACGAGCAGTTCTTC

V gene: TRBV6-6
D gene: TRBD2
J gene: TRBJ2-7
clone size: -
CDR3 protein: CASRDPSGGNTYEQYF
CDR3 DNA: TGTGCCAGCAGGGATCCTAGCGGGGGGAATACCTACGAGCAGTACTTC

V gene: TRBV19
D gene: TRBD1
J gene: TRBJ1-5
clone size: -
CDR3 protein: CASSPRTGGIGSNQPQHF
CDR3 DNA: TGTGCCAGTAGCCCTCGGACAGGGGGCATCGGAAGCAATCAGCCCCAGCATTTT

V gene: TRBV2
D gene: -
J gene: TRBJ1-1
clone size: -
CDR3 protein: CAISDTTEAFF
CDR3 DNA: TGTGCCATCTCGGACACGACCGAAGCTTTCTTT

V gene: TRBV7-9
D gene: TRBD1
J gene: TRBJ1-1
clone size: -
CDR3 protein: CSSSLEQGAEAFF
CDR3 DNA: TGTTCCAGCAGCTTAGAACAGGGGGCAGAAGCTTTCTTT

V gene: TRBV18
D gene: -
J gene: TRBJ1-2
clone size: once
CDR3 protein: CASNTGHYGYTF
CDR3 DNA: TGTGCCAGCAACACAGGACACTATGGCTACACCTTC

V gene: TRBV6-5
D gene: -
J gene: TRBJ1-1
clone size: -
CDR3 protein: CASSRGTEAFF
CDR3 DNA: TGTGCCAGCAGTAGGGGCACTGAAGCTTTCTTT

V gene: TRBV27
D gene: TRBD1
J gene: TRBJ2-5
clone size: few
CDR3 protein: CASSLRPDRLGWTQYF
CDR3 DNA: TGTGCCAGCAGTTTAAGGCCGGACAGGCTGGGGTGGACCCAGTACTTC

V gene: TRBV15
D gene: TRBD2
J gene: TRBJ2-3
clone size: -
CDR3 protein: CATSTPLAGGTDTQYF
CDR3 DNA: TGTGCCACCAGCACCCCCCTAGCGGGGGGCACAGATACGCAGTATTTT

V gene: TRBV9
D gene: -
J gene: TRBJ2-1
clone size: -
CDR3 protein: CASSVDVGRGASNNEQFF
CDR3 DNA: TGTGCCAGCAGCGTAGATGTCGGCAGGGGGGCTTCGAACAATGAGCAGTTCTTC

V gene: TRBV12-1
D gene: -
J gene: TRBJ2-1
clone size: -
CDR3 protein: CASEDGGREVPDPSYNEQFF
CDR3 DNA: TGTGCCAGCGAAGACGGTGGGCGGGAGGTTCCTGACCCCTCCTACAATGAGCAGTTCTTC

V gene: TRBV7-3
D gene: TRBD2
J gene: TRBJ2-1
clone size: -
CDR3 protein: CASSLTSGVGYNEQFF
CDR3 DNA: TGTGCCAGCAGCTTAACTAGCGGGGTAGGGTACAATGAGCAGTTCTTC

V gene: TRBV7-7
D gene: -
J gene: TRBJ2-1
clone size: few
CDR3 protein: CASSSGLRRDEQFF
CDR3 DNA: TGTGCTAGCAGCTCTGGACTCCGCAGAGATGAGCAGTTCTTC

V gene: TRBV28
D gene: TRBD1
J gene: TRBJ2-7
clone size: -
CDR3 protein: CASSARTGFVEQYF
CDR3 DNA: TGTGCCAGCAGTGCACGGACAGGGTTCGTCGAGCAGTACTTC

V gene: TRBV28
D gene: -
J gene: TRBJ1-2
clone size: -
CDR3 protein: CASSFVDSALTPYGYTF
CDR3 DNA: TGTGCCAGCAGTTTCGTCGACAGCGCACTTACGCCCTATGGCTACACCTTC

V gene: TRBV4-3
D gene: TRBD1
J gene: TRBJ1-2
clone size: -
CDR3 protein: CASSQGFPTQGNYGYTF
CDR3 DNA: TGCGCCAGCAGCCAAGGCTTCCCTACACAGGGGAACTATGGCTACACCTTC

V gene: TRBV5-5
D gene: TRBD1
J gene: TRBJ2-4
clone size: -
CDR3 protein: CASSTTGLENIQYF
CDR3 DNA: TGTGCCAGCAGTACGACAGGGTTGGAAAACATTCAGTACTTC

V gene: TRBV10-3
D gene: TRBD1
J gene: TRBJ1-2
clone size: -
CDR3 protein: CATTGDLGYGYTF
CDR3 DNA: TGTGCCACAACAGGGGATCTAGGCTATGGCTACACCTTC

V gene: TRBV23-1
D gene: -
J gene: TRBJ2-7
clone size: -
CDR3 protein: CASSEAGAESYEQYF
CDR3 DNA: TGCGCCAGCAGCGAAGCAGGGGCAGAGAGCTACGAGCAGTACTTC